This T cell receptor (beta chain) is from a study of T cells in Graves' hyperthyroidism and ophthalmopathy. V lost 6 bases, J lost 1 base, and 12 bases lay in between. The CDR3 loop spans 14 amino acids. From germline, CDR1 is LNHDA and CDR2 SQIVND (reference sequence). Amplification targeted TCR beta CDR3 regions from RNA transcripts. An initial round of RT-PCR targeting the TCR CDR3 relied on the HTBI primer set. TCRdb reanalysed the multiplex PCR reads using MiXCR and keeps one entry per CDR3 protein. The sample includes about 410,000 distinct CDR3 sequences, 14% to 15% of them seen just once. The chain couples TRBV19 to TRBJ2-5; D uncertain. The sequence was collected from a man younger than 30 with Graves' ophthalmopathy. Sequencing input: blood. CDR3 loop: CASRKNRAQETQYF. The CDR3 DNA sequence: TGTGCCAGTAGGAAAAATCGGGCCCAAGAGACCCAGTACTTC.